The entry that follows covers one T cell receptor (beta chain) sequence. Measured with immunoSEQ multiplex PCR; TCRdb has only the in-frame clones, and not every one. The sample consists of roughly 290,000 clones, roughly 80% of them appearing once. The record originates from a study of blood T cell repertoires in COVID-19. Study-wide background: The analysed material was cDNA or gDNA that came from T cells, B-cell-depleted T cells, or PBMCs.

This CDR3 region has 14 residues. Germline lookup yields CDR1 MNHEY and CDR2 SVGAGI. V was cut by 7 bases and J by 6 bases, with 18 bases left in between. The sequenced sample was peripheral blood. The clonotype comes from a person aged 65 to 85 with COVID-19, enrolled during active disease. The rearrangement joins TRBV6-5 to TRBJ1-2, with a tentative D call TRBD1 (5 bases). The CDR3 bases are TGTGCCAGCACCCTTGGGGGGGTTTGGGATGGCTACACCTTC. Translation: CASTLGGVWDGYTF.